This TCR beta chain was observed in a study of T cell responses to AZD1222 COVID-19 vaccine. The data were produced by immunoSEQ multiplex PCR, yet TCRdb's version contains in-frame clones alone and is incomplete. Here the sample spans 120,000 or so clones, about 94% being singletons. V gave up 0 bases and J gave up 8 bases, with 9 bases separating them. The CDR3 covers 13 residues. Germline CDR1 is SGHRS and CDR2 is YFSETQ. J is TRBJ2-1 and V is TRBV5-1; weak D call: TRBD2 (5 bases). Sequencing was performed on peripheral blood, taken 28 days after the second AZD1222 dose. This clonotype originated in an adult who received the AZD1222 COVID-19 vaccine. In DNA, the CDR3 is TGCGCCAGCAGCTTGGCCGTGGAGGATGAGCAGTTCTTC. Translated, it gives CASSLAVEDEQFF.